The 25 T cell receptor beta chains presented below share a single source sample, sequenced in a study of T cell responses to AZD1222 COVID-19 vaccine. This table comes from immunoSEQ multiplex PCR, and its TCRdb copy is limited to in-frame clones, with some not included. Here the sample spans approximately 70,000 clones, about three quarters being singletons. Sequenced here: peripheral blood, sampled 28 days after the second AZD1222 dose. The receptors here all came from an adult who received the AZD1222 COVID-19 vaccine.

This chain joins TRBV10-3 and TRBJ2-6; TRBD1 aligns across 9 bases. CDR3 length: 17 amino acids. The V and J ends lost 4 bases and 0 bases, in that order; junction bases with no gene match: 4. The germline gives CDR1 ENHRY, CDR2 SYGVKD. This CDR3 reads CAISVGQGGSGANVLTF. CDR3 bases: TGTGCCATCAGTGTGGGACAGGGAGGCTCTGGGGCCAACGTCCTGACTTTC.

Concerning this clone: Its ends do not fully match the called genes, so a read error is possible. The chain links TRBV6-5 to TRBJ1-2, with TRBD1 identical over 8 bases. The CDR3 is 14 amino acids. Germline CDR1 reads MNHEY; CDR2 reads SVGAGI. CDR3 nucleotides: TGTGCCAGCAGACTCGGACAGGGAAACTTTGGCTACACCTTC. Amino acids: CASRLGQGNFGYTF.

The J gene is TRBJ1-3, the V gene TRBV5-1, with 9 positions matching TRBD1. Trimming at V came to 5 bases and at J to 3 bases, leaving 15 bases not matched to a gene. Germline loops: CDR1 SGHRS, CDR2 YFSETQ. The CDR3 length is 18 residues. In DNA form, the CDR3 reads TGCGCCAGCAGTTTAAATAAACCGGGACAGGGTATTGGAAACACCATATATTTT. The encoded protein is CASSLNKPGQGIGNTIYF.

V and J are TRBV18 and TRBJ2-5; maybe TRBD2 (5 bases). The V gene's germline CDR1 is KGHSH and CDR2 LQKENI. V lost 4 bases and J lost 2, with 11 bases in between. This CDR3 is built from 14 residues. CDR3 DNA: TGTGCCAGCTCACGGGGAGTCGGGCAAGAGACCCAGTACTTC. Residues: CASSRGVGQETQYF.

The DNA of the CDR3 is TGTGCCAGCAGCTTAGGGGGAGGGGGCCTCCATACCTACGAGCAGTACTTC. It translates to CASSLGGGGLHTYEQYF. The rearrangement uses TRBV7-9 and TRBJ2-7, with D perhaps matching TRBD1 or TRBD2 (7 bases each). V shed 1 base and J shed 2 bases, with 18 bases lying between them. The V gene's germline CDR1 is SEHNR and CDR2 FQNEAQ (reference sequence). The CDR3 has 17 residues.

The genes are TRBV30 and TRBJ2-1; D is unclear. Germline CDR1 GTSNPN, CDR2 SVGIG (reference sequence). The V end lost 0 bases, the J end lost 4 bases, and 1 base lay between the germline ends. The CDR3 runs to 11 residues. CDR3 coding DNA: TGTGCCTGGAGTGTATACAATGAGCAGTTCTTC. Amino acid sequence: CAWSVYNEQFF.

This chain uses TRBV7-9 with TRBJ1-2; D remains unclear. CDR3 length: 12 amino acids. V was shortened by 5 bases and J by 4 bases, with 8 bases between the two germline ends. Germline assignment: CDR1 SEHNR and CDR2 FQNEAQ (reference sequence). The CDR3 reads CASSTNSYGYTF. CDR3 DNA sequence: TGTGCCAGCAGCACGAACAGCTATGGCTACACCTTC.

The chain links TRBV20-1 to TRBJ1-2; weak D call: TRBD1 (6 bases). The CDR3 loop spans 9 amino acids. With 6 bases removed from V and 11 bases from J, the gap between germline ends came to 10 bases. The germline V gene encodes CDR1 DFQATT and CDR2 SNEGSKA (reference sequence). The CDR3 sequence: CSAKGVYTF. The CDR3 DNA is TGCAGTGCAAAGGGGGTATACACCTTC.

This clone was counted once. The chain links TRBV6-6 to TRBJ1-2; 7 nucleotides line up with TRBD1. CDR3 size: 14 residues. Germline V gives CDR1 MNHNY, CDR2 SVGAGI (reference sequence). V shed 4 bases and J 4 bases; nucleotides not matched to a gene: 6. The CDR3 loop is CASSSRQGSYGYTF. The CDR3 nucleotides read TGTGCCAGCAGTTCGCGACAGGGCAGCTATGGCTACACCTTC.

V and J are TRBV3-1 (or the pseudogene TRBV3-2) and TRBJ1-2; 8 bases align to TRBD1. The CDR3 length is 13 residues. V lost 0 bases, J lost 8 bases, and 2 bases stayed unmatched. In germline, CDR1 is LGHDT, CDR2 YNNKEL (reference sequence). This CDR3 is CASSQDSGGGYTF. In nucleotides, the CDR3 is TGTGCCAGCAGCCAAGATTCAGGGGGCGGCTACACCTTC.

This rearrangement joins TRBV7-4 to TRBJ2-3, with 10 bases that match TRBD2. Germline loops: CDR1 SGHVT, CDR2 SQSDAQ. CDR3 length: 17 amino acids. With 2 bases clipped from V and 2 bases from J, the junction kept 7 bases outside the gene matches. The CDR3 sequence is CASSLLVAGGITDTQYF. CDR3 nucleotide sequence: TGTGCCAGCAGCTTATTAGTAGCGGGGGGCATCACAGATACGCAGTATTTT.

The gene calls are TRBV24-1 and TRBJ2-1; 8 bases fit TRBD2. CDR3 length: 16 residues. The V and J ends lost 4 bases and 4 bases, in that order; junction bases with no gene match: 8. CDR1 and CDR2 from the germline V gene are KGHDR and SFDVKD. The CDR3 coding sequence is TGTGCCACCAGTGACTTAGCGGGACCTGGATACAATGAGCAGTTCTTC. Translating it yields CATSDLAGPGYNEQFF.

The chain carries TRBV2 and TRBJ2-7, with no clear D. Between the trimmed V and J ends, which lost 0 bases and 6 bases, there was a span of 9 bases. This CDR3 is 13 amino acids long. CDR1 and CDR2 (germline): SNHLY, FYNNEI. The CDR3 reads CASSEAGHREQYF. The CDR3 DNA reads TGTGCCAGCAGTGAAGCCGGTCATCGCGAGCAGTACTTC.

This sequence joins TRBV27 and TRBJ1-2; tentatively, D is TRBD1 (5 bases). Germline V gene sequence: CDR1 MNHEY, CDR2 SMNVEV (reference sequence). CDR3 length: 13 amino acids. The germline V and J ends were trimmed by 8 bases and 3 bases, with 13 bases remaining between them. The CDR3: CASPFEGYYGYTF. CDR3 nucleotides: TGTGCCAGCCCGTTTGAGGGGTACTATGGCTACACCTTC.

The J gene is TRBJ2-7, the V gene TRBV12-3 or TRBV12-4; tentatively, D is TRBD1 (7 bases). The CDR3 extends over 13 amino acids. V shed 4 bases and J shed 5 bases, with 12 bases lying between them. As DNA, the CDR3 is TGTGCCAGCAGTTCTGCAGGGGGGAACGAGCAGTACTTC. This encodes CASSSAGGNEQYF.

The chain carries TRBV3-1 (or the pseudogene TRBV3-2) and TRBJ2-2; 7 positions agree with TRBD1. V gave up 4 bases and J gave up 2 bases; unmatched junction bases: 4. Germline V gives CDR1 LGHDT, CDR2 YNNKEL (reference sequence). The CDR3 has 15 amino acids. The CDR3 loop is CASSPWDSNTGELFF. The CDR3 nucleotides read TGTGCCAGCAGCCCCTGGGACAGCAACACCGGGGAGCTGTTTTTT.

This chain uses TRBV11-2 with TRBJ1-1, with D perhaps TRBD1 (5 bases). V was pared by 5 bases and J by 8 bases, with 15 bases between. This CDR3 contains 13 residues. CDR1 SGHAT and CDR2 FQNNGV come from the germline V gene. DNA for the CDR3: TGTGCCAGCAGCCCACAGGCCCTCCAAGAAGCTTTCTTT. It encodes CASSPQALQEAFF.

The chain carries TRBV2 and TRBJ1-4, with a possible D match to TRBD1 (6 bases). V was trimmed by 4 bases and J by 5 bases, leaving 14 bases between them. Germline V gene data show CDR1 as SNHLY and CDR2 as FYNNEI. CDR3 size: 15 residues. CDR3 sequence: CASSGWSGENEKLFF. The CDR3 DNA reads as TGTGCCAGCAGTGGCTGGTCAGGGGAAAATGAAAAACTGTTTTTT.

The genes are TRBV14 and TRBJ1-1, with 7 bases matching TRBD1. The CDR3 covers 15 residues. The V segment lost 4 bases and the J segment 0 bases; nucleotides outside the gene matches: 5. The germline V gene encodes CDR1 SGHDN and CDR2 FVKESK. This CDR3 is CASSRQTGLNTEAFF. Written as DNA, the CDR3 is TGTGCCAGCAGCCGACAGACAGGGCTGAACACTGAAGCTTTCTTT. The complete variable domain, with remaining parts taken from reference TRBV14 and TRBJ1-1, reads EAGVTQFPSHSVIEKGQTVTLRCDPISGHDNLYWYRRVMGKEIKFLLHFVKESKQDESGMPNNRFLAERTGGTYSTLKVQPAELEDSGVYFCASSRQTGLNTEAFFGQGTRLTVV.

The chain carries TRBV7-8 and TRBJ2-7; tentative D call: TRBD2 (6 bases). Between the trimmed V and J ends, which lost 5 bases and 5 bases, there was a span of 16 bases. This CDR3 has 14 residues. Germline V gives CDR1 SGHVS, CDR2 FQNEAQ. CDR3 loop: CASSPRTGAHEQYF. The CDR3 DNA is TGTGCCAGCAGCCCTCGGACGGGAGCCCACGAGCAGTACTTC.

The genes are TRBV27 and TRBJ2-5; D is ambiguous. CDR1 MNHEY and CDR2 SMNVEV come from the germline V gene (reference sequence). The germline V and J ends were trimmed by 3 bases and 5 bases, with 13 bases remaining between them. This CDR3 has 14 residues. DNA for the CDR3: TGTGCCAGCAGTTTGGATGGTAGCTGGGAGACCCAGTACTTC. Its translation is CASSLDGSWETQYF.

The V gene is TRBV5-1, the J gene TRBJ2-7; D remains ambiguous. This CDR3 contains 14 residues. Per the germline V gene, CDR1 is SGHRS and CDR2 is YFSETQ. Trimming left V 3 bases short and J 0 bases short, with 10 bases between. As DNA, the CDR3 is TGCGCCAGCAGCTACTTGGACGGCTCCTACGAGCAGTACTTC. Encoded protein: CASSYLDGSYEQYF.

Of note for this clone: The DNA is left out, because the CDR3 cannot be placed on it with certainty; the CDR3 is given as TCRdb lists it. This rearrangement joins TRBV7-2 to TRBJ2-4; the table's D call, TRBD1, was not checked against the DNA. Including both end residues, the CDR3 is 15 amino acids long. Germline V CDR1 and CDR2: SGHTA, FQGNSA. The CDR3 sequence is CASSLSSGQGNIQYF.

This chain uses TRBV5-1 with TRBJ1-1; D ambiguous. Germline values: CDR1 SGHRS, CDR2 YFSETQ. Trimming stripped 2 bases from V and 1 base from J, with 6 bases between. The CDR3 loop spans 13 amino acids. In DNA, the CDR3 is TGCGCCAGCAGCTTTGGGGAGAACACTGAAGCTTTCTTT. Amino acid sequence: CASSFGENTEAFF. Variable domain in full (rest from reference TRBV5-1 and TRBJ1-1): KAGVTQTPRYLIKTRGQQVTLSCSPISGHRSVSWYQQTPGQGLQFLFEYFSETQRNKGNFPGRFSGRQFSNSRSEMNVSTLELGDSALYLCASSFGENTEAFFGQGTRLTVV.

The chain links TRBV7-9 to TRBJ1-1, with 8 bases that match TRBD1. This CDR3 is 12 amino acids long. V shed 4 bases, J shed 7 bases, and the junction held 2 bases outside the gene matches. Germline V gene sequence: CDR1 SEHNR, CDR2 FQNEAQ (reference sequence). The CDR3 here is CASSWTGSEAFF. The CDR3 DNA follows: TGTGCCAGCAGCTGGACAGGGAGTGAAGCTTTCTTT. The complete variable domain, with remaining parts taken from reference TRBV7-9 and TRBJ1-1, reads DTGVSQNPRHKITKRGQNVTFRCDPISEHNRLYWYRQTLGQGPEFLTYFQNEAQLEKSRLLSDRFSAERPKGSFSTLEIQRTEQGDSAMYLCASSWTGSEAFFGQGTRLTVV.